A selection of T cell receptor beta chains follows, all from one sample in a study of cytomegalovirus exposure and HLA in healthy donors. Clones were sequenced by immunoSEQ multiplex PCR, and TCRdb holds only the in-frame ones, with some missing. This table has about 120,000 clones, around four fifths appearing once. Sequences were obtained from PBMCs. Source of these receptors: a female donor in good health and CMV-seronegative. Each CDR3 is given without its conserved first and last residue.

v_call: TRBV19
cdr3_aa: ASSSLGTSGTGELF

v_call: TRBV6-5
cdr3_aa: ASSSGEINTEAF

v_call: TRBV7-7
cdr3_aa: ASSQRGRGREKLF

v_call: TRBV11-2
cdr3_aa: ASSLGLLARSYEQY

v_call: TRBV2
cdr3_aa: ASTSGGGQPQH

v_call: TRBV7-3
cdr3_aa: ASRSGLDPGGEQF

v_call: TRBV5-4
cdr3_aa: ASSAGTSGSQETQY

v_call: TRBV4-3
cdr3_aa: ASSQDEGESTEAF

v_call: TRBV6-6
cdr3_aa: ASSQADGYT

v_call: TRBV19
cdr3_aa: ASSFHSSYEQY

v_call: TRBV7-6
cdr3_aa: ASSPRGGDSGNTIY

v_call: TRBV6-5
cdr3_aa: ASSYSGQGVAEAF

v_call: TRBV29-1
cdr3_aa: SVSSGEETQY

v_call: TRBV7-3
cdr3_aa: ASSLGTGAEQY

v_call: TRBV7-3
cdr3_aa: ASRLTPTTDTQY

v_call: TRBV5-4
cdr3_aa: ASSLAAGNQETQY

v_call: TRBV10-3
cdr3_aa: AISDSVRAYSYEQY

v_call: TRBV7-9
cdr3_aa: ASSPSFTGYNEQF

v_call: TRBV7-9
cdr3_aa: ASRQRGPDNEQF

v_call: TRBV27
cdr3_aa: ASSLSWTGVYEQY

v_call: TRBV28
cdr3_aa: ASSFTPIVRFFYEQY

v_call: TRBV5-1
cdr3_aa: ASSRETDMWNTIY

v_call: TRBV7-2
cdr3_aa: ASSLVSDEQY

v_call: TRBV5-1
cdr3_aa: ASSEDSYGYT

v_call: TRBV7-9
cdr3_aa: ASSLPGARGGFYNEQF

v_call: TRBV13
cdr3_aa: ASSITPTEAF

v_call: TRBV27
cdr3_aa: ASSSTGQTYGYT

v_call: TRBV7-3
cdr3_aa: ASRRRAGNTGELF

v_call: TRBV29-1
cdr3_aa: SGGGRYTEAF

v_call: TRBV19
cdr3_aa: ASSQGQSYEQY

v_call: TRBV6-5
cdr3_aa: ASSYSLGQNTEAF

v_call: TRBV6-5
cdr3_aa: ASSYYPTGPSTEAF

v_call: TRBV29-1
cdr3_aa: SVRGAGGSSYEQY

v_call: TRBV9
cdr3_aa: ASSGGQGNPEAF

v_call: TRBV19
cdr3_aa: ASRTDRGKSYNEQF

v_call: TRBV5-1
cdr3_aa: ASSSTGVNTEAF

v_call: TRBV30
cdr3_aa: AWSVLAEAF

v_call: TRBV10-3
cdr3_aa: AISESGPTGELF

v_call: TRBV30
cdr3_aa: AWSTGGNQPQH

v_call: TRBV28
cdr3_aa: ASALTGYEQF

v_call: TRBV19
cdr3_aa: ASTFGDRESNEQF

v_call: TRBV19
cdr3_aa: ASSPDRGSYQPQH

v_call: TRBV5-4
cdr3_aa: ASRAQGGEY

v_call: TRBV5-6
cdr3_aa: ASSSGGQASWEY

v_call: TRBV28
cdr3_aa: ASSLQGGGAF

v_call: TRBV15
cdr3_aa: ATSRMDSLGNQPQH

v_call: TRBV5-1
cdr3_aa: ASSLGTGGSQPQH

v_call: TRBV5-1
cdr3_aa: ASSLGSLAKNIQY

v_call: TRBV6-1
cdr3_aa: ASSEGTSGSYEQY

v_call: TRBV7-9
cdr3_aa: ASSPRSGVPEAF

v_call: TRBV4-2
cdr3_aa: ASSQEGLAGGNEQF

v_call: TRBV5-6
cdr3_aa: ASSWGQGWTEAF

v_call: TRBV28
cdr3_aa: ASSRPGRLASLNGRKYNEQF

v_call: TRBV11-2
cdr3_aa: ASSYSGTSTDTQY

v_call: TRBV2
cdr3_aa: ASRWDRGNYEQY